The 8 T cell receptor beta chains below were found in one sample sequenced in a study of beta chain features in type 1 diabetes. What was sequenced were expressed TCRB transcripts, since all of the isolated RNA had been reverse transcribed. Assay: immunoSEQ multiplex PCR; the TCRdb copy retains only in-frame clones and omits some. The sample includes about 360,000 clones, roughly 12% of them seen just once. Sequencing was performed on naive CD4+ T cells from blood. The receptors were sampled from a man aged 18 to 29 in good health.

This clone showed up just a few times. This chain connects TRBV27 to TRBJ2-2, with 7 bases lining up with TRBD1. The V and J ends lost 6 bases and 7 bases, in that order; junction bases with no gene match: 8. CDR1 and CDR2 from the germline V gene are MNHEY and SMNVEV (reference sequence). This CDR3 comprises 14 residues. The CDR3 loop is CASSDQGDGGELFF. In nucleotides, the CDR3 is TGTGCCAGCAGCGACCAGGGGGACGGCGGGGAGCTGTTTTTT.

This clone appeared a few times. The rearrangement uses TRBV30 and TRBJ1-5; 8 bases are a match to TRBD1. With V trimmed by 6 bases and J by 3 bases, 4 bases remained unmatched. The CDR3 covers 13 residues. Per germline, CDR1 GTSNPN and CDR2 SVGIG (reference sequence). The CDR3 protein is CACTTGDNQPQHF. Written as DNA, the CDR3 is TGTGCCTGCACGACAGGGGACAATCAGCCCCAGCATTTT.

This clone was observed a handful of times. The chain couples TRBV19 to TRBJ2-5; 11 nucleotides match TRBD2. The CDR3 sequence is 17 residues long. Per germline, CDR1 LNHDA and CDR2 SQIVND (reference sequence). Losses at the gene ends were 5 bases for V and 0 bases for J; bases not matched to a gene: 8. The CDR3 reads CASSHTSSGRNQETQYF. In DNA, the CDR3 is TGTGCCAGTAGTCATACCTCTAGCGGGAGGAACCAAGAGACCCAGTACTTC.

This clone occurred a few times. The J gene is TRBJ1-2, the V gene TRBV29-1, with D hard to call. V was shortened by 2 bases and J by 0 bases, with 4 bases between the two germline ends. Germline lookup yields CDR1 SQVTM and CDR2 ANQGSEA. This CDR3 contains 12 residues. The CDR3 loop is CSVEHTNYGYTF. In nucleotides, the CDR3 is TGCAGCGTTGAACACACTAACTATGGCTACACCTTC.

The chain recombines TRBV7-2 with TRBJ2-5, with 7 bases aligning to TRBD2. V shed 1 base, J shed 8 bases, and the junction held 10 bases outside the gene matches. The CDR3 is made up of 15 amino acids. Germline loops: CDR1 SGHTA, CDR2 FQGNSA. CDR3 residues: CASSLDRGGTGTQYF. CDR3 nucleotide sequence: TGTGCCAGCAGCTTAGACCGCGGGGGTACGGGAACCCAGTACTTC.

The chain uses TRBV6-5 and TRBJ2-7; no firm D call. The germline V gene has CDR1 MNHEY and CDR2 SVGAGI. Trimming left V 0 bases short and J 0 bases short, with 9 bases between. CDR3 length: 15 amino acids. CDR3: CASSYSQDSSYEQYF. The CDR3 DNA reads as TGTGCCAGCAGTTACTCTCAGGATAGCTCCTACGAGCAGTACTTC.

This clone occurred a few times. The rearrangement links TRBV30 to TRBJ2-7; possibly TRBD1 for D (5 bases). Germline loops: CDR1 GTSNPN, CDR2 SVGIG (reference sequence). V dropped 2 bases and J dropped 9 bases, with 20 bases sitting between them. This CDR3 contains 14 residues. The CDR3 here is CAWSRGPSSTTQYF. The CDR3 nucleotides are TGTGCCTGGAGTAGGGGCCCTTCTTCTACGACGCAGTACTTC.

The rearrangement uses TRBV28 and TRBJ1-1; 8 bases line up with TRBD1. The CDR3 length is 14 residues. From germline, CDR1 is MDHEN and CDR2 SYDVKM. V shed 6 bases, J shed 5 bases, and the junction held 8 bases outside the gene matches. CDR3 sequence: CASRMTGVYTEAFF. The CDR3 DNA reads TGTGCCAGCAGAATGACAGGGGTTTATACTGAAGCTTTCTTT.